This T cell receptor beta chain was observed in a study of CD8 T cells in Susac syndrome. Notes on the study in general: The authors acknowledged that the study's TCR sequencing and HLA analysis involved relatively few individuals.

Sequencing targeted TCR beta in T cells from blood (CD8+ and CD4+). While CD8+ and CD4+ T cells were isolated negatively, TEMRA cells were enriched by FACS. A word on this clonotype: Its antigen is unidentified.

The authors reverse transcribed roughly 0.5 to 1 ug RNA with random hexamers. Coverage of TCR beta CDR3 amplification by immunoSEQ multiplex PCR extended to 54 Vbeta and 13 Jbeta. TCRdb redid the calling of the immunoSEQ multiplex PCR reads with MiXCR, one entry per CDR3 protein. The data contain about 20,000 distinct CDR3 sequences, approximately 93% of them singletons. J gave up 6 bases and V 4 bases, and 9 bases lay outside the gene matches. CDR1 is SGHNT, CDR2 YYREEE, per germline (reference sequence). The CDR3 is 16 residues long. The sequenced sample consisted of CD8+ T cells from PBMCs. This chain uses TRBV5-4 with TRBJ2-2; 10 bases line up with TRBD2. The clonotype was recovered from a human donor in good health. CDR3 residues: CASSATSGAIAGELFF. CDR3 DNA sequence: TGTGCCAGCAGCGCCACTAGCGGGGCCATCGCCGGGGAGCTGTTTTTT.